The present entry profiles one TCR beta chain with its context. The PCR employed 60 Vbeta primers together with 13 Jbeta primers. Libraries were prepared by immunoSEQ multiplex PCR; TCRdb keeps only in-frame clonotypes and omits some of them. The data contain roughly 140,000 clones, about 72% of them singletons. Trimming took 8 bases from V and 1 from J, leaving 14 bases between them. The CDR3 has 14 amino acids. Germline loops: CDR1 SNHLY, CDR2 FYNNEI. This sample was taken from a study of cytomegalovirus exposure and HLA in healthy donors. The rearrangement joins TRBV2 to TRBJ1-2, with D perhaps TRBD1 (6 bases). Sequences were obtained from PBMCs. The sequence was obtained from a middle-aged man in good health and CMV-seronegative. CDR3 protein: CASGEGGLNYGYTF. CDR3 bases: TGTGCCAGCGGGGAGGGGGGCCTTAACTATGGCTACACCTTC.